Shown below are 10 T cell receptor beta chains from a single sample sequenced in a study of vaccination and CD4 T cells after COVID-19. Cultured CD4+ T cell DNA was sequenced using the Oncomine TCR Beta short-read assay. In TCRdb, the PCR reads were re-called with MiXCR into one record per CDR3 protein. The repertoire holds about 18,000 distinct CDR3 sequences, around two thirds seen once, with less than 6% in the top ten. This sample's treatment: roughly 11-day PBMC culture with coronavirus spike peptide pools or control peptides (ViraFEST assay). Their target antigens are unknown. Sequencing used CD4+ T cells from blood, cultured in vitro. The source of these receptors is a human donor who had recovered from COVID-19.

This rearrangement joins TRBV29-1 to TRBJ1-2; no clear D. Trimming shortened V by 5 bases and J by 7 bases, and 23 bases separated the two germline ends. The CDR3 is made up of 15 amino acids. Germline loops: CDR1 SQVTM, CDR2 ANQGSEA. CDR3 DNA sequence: TGCAGCGTTCATATCGGCACGGCGAGGGTTGGTGGCTACACCTTC. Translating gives CSVHIGTARVGGYTF.

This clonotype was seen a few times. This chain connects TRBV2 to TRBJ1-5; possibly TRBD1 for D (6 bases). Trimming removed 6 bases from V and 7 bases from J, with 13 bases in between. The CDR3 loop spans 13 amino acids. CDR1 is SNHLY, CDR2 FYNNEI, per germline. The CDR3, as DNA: TGTGCCAGCAGCGGGGGCGAGGGCCAGCCCCAGCATTTT. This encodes CASSGGEGQPQHF. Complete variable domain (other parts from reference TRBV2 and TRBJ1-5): EPEVTQTPSHQVTQMGQEVILRCVPISNHLYFYWYRQILGQKVEFLVSFYNNEISEKSEIFDDQFSVERPDGSNFTLKIRSTKLEDSAMYFCASSGGEGQPQHFGDGTRLSIL.

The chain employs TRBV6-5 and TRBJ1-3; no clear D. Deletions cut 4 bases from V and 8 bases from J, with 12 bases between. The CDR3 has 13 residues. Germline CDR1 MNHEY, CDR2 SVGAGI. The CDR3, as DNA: TGTGCCAGCAGTTTTAGCCTCCAGGACACCATATATTTT. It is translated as CASSFSLQDTIYF.

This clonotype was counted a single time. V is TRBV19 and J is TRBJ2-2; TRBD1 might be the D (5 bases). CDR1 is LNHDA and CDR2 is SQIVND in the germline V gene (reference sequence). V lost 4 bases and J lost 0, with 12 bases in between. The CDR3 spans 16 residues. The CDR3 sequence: CASSKGHFANTGELFF. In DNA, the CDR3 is TGTGCCAGTAGTAAAGGACACTTCGCGAACACCGGGGAGCTGTTTTTT.

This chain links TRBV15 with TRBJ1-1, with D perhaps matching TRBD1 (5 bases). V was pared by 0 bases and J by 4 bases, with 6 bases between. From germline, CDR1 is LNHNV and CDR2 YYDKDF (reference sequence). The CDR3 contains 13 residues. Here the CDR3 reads CATSREGRTEAFF. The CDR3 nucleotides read TGTGCCACCAGCAGAGAGGGGCGCACTGAAGCTTTCTTT.

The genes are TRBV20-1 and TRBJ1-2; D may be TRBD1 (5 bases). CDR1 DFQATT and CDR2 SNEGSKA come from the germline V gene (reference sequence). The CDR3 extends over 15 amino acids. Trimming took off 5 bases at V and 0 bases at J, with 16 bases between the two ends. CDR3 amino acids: CSAPTSGLANYGYTF. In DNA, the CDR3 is TGCAGTGCTCCAACCTCAGGGTTAGCTAACTATGGCTACACCTTC.

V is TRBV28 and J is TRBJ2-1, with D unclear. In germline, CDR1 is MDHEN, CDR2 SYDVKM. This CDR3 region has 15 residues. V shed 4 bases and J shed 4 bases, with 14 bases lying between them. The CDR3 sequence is CASSSVGQKYNEQFF. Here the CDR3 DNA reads TGTGCCAGCAGTTCGGTCGGGCAGAAATACAATGAGCAGTTCTTC.

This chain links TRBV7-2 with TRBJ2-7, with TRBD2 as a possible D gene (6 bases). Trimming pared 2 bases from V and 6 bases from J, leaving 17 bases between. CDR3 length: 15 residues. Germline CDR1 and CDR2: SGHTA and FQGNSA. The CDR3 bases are TGTGCCAGCAGCTTATTCGGCGGGATGAGTAGCGAGCAGTACTTC. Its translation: CASSLFGGMSSEQYF.

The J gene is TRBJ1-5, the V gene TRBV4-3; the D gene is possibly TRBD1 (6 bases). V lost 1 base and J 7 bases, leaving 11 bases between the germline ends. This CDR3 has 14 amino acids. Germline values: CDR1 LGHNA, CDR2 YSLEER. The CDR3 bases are TGCGCCAGCAGCCAAGGGAGGGGGGACCAGCCCCAGCATTTT. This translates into CASSQGRGDQPQHF.

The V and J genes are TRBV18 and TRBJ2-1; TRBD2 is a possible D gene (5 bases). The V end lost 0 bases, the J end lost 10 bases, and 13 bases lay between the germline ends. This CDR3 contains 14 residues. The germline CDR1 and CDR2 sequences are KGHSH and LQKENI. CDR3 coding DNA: TGTGCCAGCTCACCACCGCTAGCCCCCTCCGAGCAGTTCTTC. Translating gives CASSPPLAPSEQFF.